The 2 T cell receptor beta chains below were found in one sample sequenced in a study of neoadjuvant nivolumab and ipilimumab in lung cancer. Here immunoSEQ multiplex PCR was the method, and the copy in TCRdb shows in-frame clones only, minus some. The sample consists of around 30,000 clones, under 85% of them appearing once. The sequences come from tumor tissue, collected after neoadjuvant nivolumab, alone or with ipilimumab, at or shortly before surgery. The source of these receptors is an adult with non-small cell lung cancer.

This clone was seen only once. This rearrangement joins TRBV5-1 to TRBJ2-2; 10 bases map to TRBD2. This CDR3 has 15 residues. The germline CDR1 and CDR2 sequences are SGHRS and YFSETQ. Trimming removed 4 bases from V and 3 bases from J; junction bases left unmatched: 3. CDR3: CASSPTSGDTGELFF. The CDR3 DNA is TGCGCCAGCAGCCCAACTAGCGGGGACACCGGGGAGCTGTTTTTT.

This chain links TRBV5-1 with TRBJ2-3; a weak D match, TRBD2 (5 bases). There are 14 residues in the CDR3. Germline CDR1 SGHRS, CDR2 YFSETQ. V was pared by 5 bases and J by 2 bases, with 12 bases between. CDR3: CASSPDSPTDTQYF. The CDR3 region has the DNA TGCGCCAGCAGTCCGGACTCCCCCACAGATACGCAGTATTTT.